This T cell receptor beta chain was profiled in a study of T cell repertoires in cytomegalovirus infection. Study information: Used in the study were CMV epitopes, some recently identified and HLA-C-restricted, others well-studied and HLA-B-restricted. Carrying CMV and the relevant HLA type showed in public TCR beta signatures.

Study outcomes and limitations: Using cumulative public TCR beta family frequency, the authors identified those who carried CMV together with the relevant HLA. HLA-C-restricted CMV clonotypes gave the most frequent clonotype in two of eight donors.

Each CDR3 protein gets one entry after TCRdb re-called the reads with MiXCR. The sample contains a few hundred thousand distinct CDR3 sequences, 34% of which appear only once. About this clonotype itself: Its antigen is currently unknown.

Germline-derived CDR1 and CDR2 are SGHDN and FVKESK. The CDR3 is 16 residues long. Trimming cost V 0 bases and J 0 bases, with 10 bases left between them. Here the sequenced sample was cultured PBMCs, taken from culture after CMV antigen stimulation. This receptor was identified in a human donor in good health (CMV status not recorded). Some clones in this sample may be carry-over from other donors' samples. The chain is built from TRBV14 and TRBJ2-3; D is possibly TRBD1 (6 bases). CDR3: CASSQDGGVSTDTQYF. CDR3 DNA: TGTGCCAGCAGCCAAGATGGGGGCGTTAGCACAGATACGCAGTATTTT.